These T cell receptor beta chains were read from a single sample in a study of blood T cell repertoires in COVID-19. Clones were sequenced by immunoSEQ multiplex PCR, and TCRdb holds only the in-frame ones, with some missing. The table shows 100,000 to 150,000 clones, with approximately 90% occurring only once. Material: peripheral blood. These receptors were taken from a man aged 60 to 69 with COVID-19, enrolled during active disease. Both conserved end residues are part of each CDR3. The order of the fields is CDR3 protein, V gene, CDR3 length.

CDR3 protein: CASSLALTTGNTEAFF
V gene: TRBV7-6
CDR3 length: 16

CDR3 protein: CASSLVTGMNTEAFF
V gene: TRBV5-8
CDR3 length: 15

CDR3 protein: CASSPRRGGYTF
V gene: TRBV12-3/TRBV12-4
CDR3 length: 12

CDR3 protein: CAWSGGPGGGYGYTF
V gene: TRBV30
CDR3 length: 15

CDR3 protein: CASRSDGSGLAGGSRETQYF
V gene: TRBV27
CDR3 length: 20

CDR3 protein: CASSYLEETQYF
V gene: TRBV27
CDR3 length: 12

CDR3 protein: CASRPVGPQETQYF
V gene: TRBV27
CDR3 length: 14

CDR3 protein: CASSQEGGVGEQYF
V gene: TRBV4-2
CDR3 length: 14

CDR3 protein: CASSTNRGGYTF
V gene: TRBV19
CDR3 length: 12

CDR3 protein: CASSLPSGGFDNEQFF
V gene: TRBV27
CDR3 length: 16

CDR3 protein: CASTGGDSPLHF
V gene: TRBV6-5
CDR3 length: 12

CDR3 protein: CASSQAVTGVPYGYTF
V gene: TRBV4-3
CDR3 length: 16

CDR3 protein: CASSLGRIEAGELFF
V gene: TRBV5-1
CDR3 length: 15

CDR3 protein: CAWISSAGVGKTQYF
V gene: TRBV30
CDR3 length: 15

CDR3 protein: CASSSARVATNEKLFF
V gene: TRBV5-5
CDR3 length: 16

CDR3 protein: CASSKGPGSRMNTEAFF
V gene: TRBV21-1
CDR3 length: 17

CDR3 protein: CASSVSGNYNEQFF
V gene: TRBV9
CDR3 length: 14

CDR3 protein: CASRALSRGTDTQYF
V gene: TRBV19
CDR3 length: 15

CDR3 protein: CASSYSAVTYEQYF
V gene: TRBV6-6
CDR3 length: 14

CDR3 protein: CASSTRQGREKLFF
V gene: TRBV19
CDR3 length: 14

CDR3 protein: CASRSTGSEKLFF
V gene: TRBV19
CDR3 length: 13

CDR3 protein: CASSPSGTSSGEQYF
V gene: TRBV7-2
CDR3 length: 15

CDR3 protein: CASRTPADQFF
V gene: TRBV6-5
CDR3 length: 11

CDR3 protein: CASSLDLRNTEAFF
V gene: TRBV7-2
CDR3 length: 14